The T cell receptor (beta chain) described here comes from a study of shared clonotypes between healthy human individuals. As defined, naive CD8 cells were CD45RO-negative and positively selected for CCR7, with terminally differentiated effector memory CD45RA+ cells excluded. Libraries were prepared by immunoSEQ multiplex PCR; TCRdb keeps only in-frame clonotypes and omits some of them. The sample carries hundreds of thousands of clones, 85% to 95% recorded once. Study-wide points: Generation probabilities of non-shared clonotypes were lower (relative to those shared by all four donors). Naive CD4 clonotypes were shared across several donors at 5% to 6%.

From germline, CDR1 is MDHEN and CDR2 SYDVKM. The CDR3 runs 17 residues. V lost 1 base, J lost 0 bases, and 15 bases lay in between. About this clone itself: The antigen remains unidentified.

The chain has TRBV28 and TRBJ1-2, with unresolved D. Specimen: naive CD8+ T cells sorted from blood. The clonotype originates from a woman between 25 and 40 years old in good health. The CDR3, as DNA: TGTGCCAGCAGTTTATCATATGGAGTCTATTCTAACTATGGCTACACCTTC. Translated, it gives CASSLSYGVYSNYGYTF.